Presented here are 20 T cell receptor beta chains from one specimen sequenced in a study of blood T cell repertoires in COVID-19. Method: immunoSEQ multiplex PCR; TCRdb's copy keeps in-frame clones and lacks some. This repertoire shows 200,000 to 250,000 clones, roughly 81% found once; its top ten account for around 0.98%. The specimen was peripheral blood. These receptors all come from a man aged 40-50 years with acute or convalescent COVID-19.

V is TRBV12-3 or TRBV12-4 and J is TRBJ1-5; D perhaps matches TRBD1 (5 bases). Between the trimmed V and J ends, which lost 5 bases and 6 bases, there was a span of 8 bases. This CDR3 comprises 12 residues. CDR3 protein: CASSEDSQPQHF. The CDR3 DNA reads as TGTGCCAGCAGTGAAGACAGTCAGCCCCAGCATTTT.

V is TRBV9 and J is TRBJ1-2; TRBD1 matches at 7 bases. J was trimmed by 4 bases and V by 0 bases; bases with no gene match: 3. The CDR3 has 14 amino acids. The germline V gene encodes CDR1 SGDLS and CDR2 YYNGEE. CDR3 bases: TGTGCCAGCAGCGTAGGCAGGGGGTCCTATGGCTACACCTTC. The encoded protein is CASSVGRGSYGYTF.

There are a few counts of this clone. This chain connects TRBV29-1 to TRBJ1-4; D might be TRBD1 (6 bases). This CDR3 is 15 amino acids long. V lost 1 base to trimming and J lost 5 bases, with 14 bases between them. Germline V gene sequence: CDR1 SQVTM, CDR2 ANQGSEA. The CDR3 reads CSVEAYRERNEKLFF. CDR3 bases: TGCAGCGTTGAAGCTTACAGGGAAAGGAATGAAAAACTGTTTTTT.

A few counts support this clone. CDR3 nucleotide sequence: TGTGCCAGCAGTCTTGACAGACAGGGAGCAACGTATAGCAATCAGCCCCAGCATTTT. Its protein product is CASSLDRQGATYSNQPQHF. The rearrangement joins TRBV28 to TRBJ1-5, with TRBD1 matching 7 bases. The CDR3 is made up of 19 amino acids. Per germline, CDR1 MDHEN and CDR2 SYDVKM. Trimming removed 5 bases from V and 0 bases from J; junction bases left unmatched: 16. Filled out from reference TRBV28 and TRBJ1-5, the complete variable domain reads DVKVTQSSRYLVKRTGEKVFLECVQDMDHENMFWYRQDPGLGLRLIYFSYDVKMKEKGDIPEGYSVSREKKERFSLILESASTNQTSMYLCASSLDRQGATYSNQPQHFGDGTRLSIL.

This chain links TRBV24-1 with TRBJ2-5; D may be TRBD2 (7 bases). Between the trimmed V and J ends, which lost 1 base and 5 bases, there was a span of 13 bases. The CDR3 extends over 15 amino acids. CDR1 is KGHDR, CDR2 SFDVKD, per germline. The CDR3 nucleotides are TGTGCCACCAGTGATTTTGGACTAGGGGGTGAGACCCAGTACTTC. Amino acids: CATSDFGLGGETQYF.

The V call is TRBV7-9, the J call TRBJ1-1, with D hard to call. Germline-derived CDR1 and CDR2 are SEHNR and FQNEAQ (reference sequence). V was cut by 2 bases and J by 7 bases, with 11 bases left in between. This CDR3 region has 13 residues. The CDR3 spells CASSLQDRGEAFF. The CDR3, as DNA: TGTGCCAGCAGCTTACAAGATCGGGGTGAAGCTTTCTTT. Complete variable domain (other parts from reference TRBV7-9 and TRBJ1-1): DTGVSQNPRHKITKRGQNVTFRCDPISEHNRLYWYRQTLGQGPEFLTYFQNEAQLEKSRLLSDRFSAERPKGSFSTLEIQRTEQGDSAMYLCASSLQDRGEAFFGQGTRLTVV.

This clone was seen just once. This chain joins TRBV19 and TRBJ1-2, with D unresolved. Germline V gene lookup returns CDR1 LNHDA and CDR2 SQIVND (reference sequence). With 7 bases removed from V and 8 bases from J, the gap between germline ends came to 14 bases. This CDR3 region has 12 residues. CDR3 in amino acids: CASTGYPGGYTF. The CDR3 DNA follows: TGTGCCAGTACAGGATACCCCGGCGGCTACACCTTC.

J is TRBJ2-7 and V is TRBV6-5; tentative D call: TRBD1 (6 bases). Germline values: CDR1 MNHEY, CDR2 SVGAGI. The germline V and J ends were trimmed by 7 bases and 1 base, with 17 bases remaining between them. This CDR3 has 15 amino acids. The CDR3 loop reads CASTQGSWGSYEQYF. CDR3 DNA: TGTGCCAGCACCCAGGGGAGTTGGGGGTCCTACGAGCAGTACTTC.

The chain carries TRBV19 and TRBJ1-4, with D perhaps TRBD1 (6 bases). V was shortened by 5 bases and J by 4 bases, with 14 bases between the two germline ends. This CDR3 comprises 15 residues. Germline V gene sequence: CDR1 LNHDA, CDR2 SQIVND (reference sequence). DNA for the CDR3: TGTGCCAGTAGTGCCGGACAGTCTAGTAATGAAAAACTGTTTTTT. Residues: CASSAGQSSNEKLFF.

The chain joins TRBV11-2 to TRBJ1-2; D is perhaps TRBD1 (5 bases). V dropped 1 base and J dropped 8 bases, with 11 bases sitting between them. The CDR3 totals 13 residues. Germline-derived CDR1 and CDR2 are SGHAT and FQNNGV. The CDR3 sequence is CASSLGRGTGYTF. CDR3 bases: TGTGCCAGCAGCTTAGGGCGGGGGACGGGCTACACCTTC.

Only a few counts were recorded for this clone. The rearrangement links TRBV3-1 (or the pseudogene TRBV3-2) to TRBJ1-4; 7 nucleotides align to TRBD1. The CDR3 loop spans 17 amino acids. V lost 4 bases, J lost 1 base, and 9 bases stayed unmatched. Germline V CDR1 and CDR2: LGHDT, YNNKEL (reference sequence). The CDR3 DNA sequence: TGTGCCAGCAGCCGGAGAGGACAGGTGCTAACTAATGAAAAACTGTTTTTT. This sequence encodes CASSRRGQVLTNEKLFF.

This sequence joins TRBV29-1 and TRBJ2-5; 8 nucleotides match TRBD2. CDR1 and CDR2 (germline): SQVTM, ANQGSEA. The CDR3 covers 16 residues. The J segment lost 4 bases and the V segment lost 7 bases, leaving 17 bases of the junction unmatched. This CDR3 reads CSAKGLEMGMLETQYF. The DNA for the CDR3 is TGCAGCGCCAAGGGACTAGAGATGGGAATGTTAGAGACCCAGTACTTC.

The rearrangement links TRBV2 to TRBJ2-1; tentatively, D is TRBD2 (5 bases). The germline V and J ends were trimmed by 6 bases and 4 bases, with 10 bases remaining between them. Germline V gene lookup returns CDR1 SNHLY and CDR2 FYNNEI. This CDR3 is built from 13 residues. CDR3 loop: CASSQGRYNEQFF. CDR3 bases: TGTGCCAGCAGCCAAGGGAGATACAATGAGCAGTTCTTC.

The chain has TRBV18 and TRBJ2-2, with D possibly being TRBD2 (5 bases). Germline V CDR1 and CDR2: KGHSH, LQKENI. Trimming left V 6 bases short and J 3 bases short, with 14 bases between. This CDR3 spans 15 amino acids. The CDR3 is CASSPVWEYTGELFF. In DNA, the CDR3 is TGTGCCAGCTCTCCCGTTTGGGAGTACACCGGGGAGCTGTTTTTT.

The chain recombines TRBV24-1 with TRBJ2-5; D may be TRBD1 (6 bases). Germline V gene lookup returns CDR1 KGHDR and CDR2 SFDVKD. The CDR3 loop spans 14 amino acids. V was clipped by 4 bases and J by 4 bases, with 12 bases between them. CDR3 residues: CATSDPRGVETQYF. CDR3 DNA sequence: TGTGCCACCAGTGACCCCAGGGGAGTAGAGACCCAGTACTTC.

The rearrangement links TRBV2 to TRBJ2-7; D remains unclear. This CDR3 spans 13 amino acids. Germline lookup yields CDR1 SNHLY and CDR2 FYNNEI. V was cut by 9 bases and J by 3 bases, with 15 bases left in between. CDR3 nucleotides: TGTGCCAGTGATGTTCGTGCAGGCTACGAGCAGTACTTC. It encodes CASDVRAGYEQYF.

This chain uses TRBV7-2 with TRBJ1-1; D is undetermined. CDR1 SGHTA and CDR2 FQGNSA come from the germline V gene. The CDR3 totals 15 residues. The ends were cut back, 5 bases at V and 5 bases at J, with 18 bases in the middle. For the CDR3, the DNA is TGTGCCAGCAGCAGGAACGGAGCCTCCGGGACTGAAGCTTTCTTT. Its translation is CASSRNGASGTEAFF.

V is TRBV9 and J is TRBJ2-3, with TRBD2 as a possible D gene (6 bases). In germline, CDR1 is SGDLS, CDR2 YYNGEE. This CDR3 region has 14 residues. V was clipped by 2 bases and J by 6 bases, with 13 bases between them. This CDR3 is CASSVEGPPDTQYF. The CDR3 nucleotides are TGTGCCAGCAGCGTGGAGGGGCCCCCCGATACGCAGTATTTT. The full variable domain, its missing parts supplied by reference TRBV9 and TRBJ2-3, is DSGVTQTPKHLITATGQRVTLRCSPRSGDLSVYWYQQSLDQGLQFLIQYYNGEERAKGNILERFSAQQFPDLHSELNLSSLELGDSALYFCASSVEGPPDTQYFGPGTRLTVL.

The chain recombines TRBV5-4 with TRBJ1-2, with D unresolved. V lost 3 bases to trimming and J lost 2 bases, with 8 bases between them. Looked up from germline, CDR1 is SGHNT and CDR2 is YYREEE (reference sequence). The CDR3 loop spans 13 amino acids. For the CDR3, the DNA is TGTGCCAGCAGCTCCCTCTACAACTATGGCTACACCTTC. Translating gives CASSSLYNYGYTF.

The chain is built from TRBV3-1 (or the pseudogene TRBV3-2) and TRBJ1-3; D is perhaps TRBD1 (5 bases). There are 16 residues in the CDR3. The ends were cut back, 1 base at V and 4 bases at J, with 14 bases in the middle. CDR1 is LGHDT and CDR2 is YNNKEL in the germline V gene (reference sequence). In DNA, the CDR3 is TGTGCCAGCAGCCAAGGGACACTCCGGCTGGGAAACACCATATATTTT. It codes for CASSQGTLRLGNTIYF.